This T cell receptor beta chain was identified during a study of blood T cell repertoires in COVID-19. Study information: Acute and convalescent COVID-19 samples came from the United States, Italy and Spain. Sources were T cells, B-cell-depleted T cells, or PBMCs; the material itself was cDNA or gDNA.

Per the original methods: Reference gene primer amplification gave nucleated cell count estimates. Produced via immunoSEQ multiplex PCR; TCRdb's table is partial and in-frame only. The V and J calls and the clone size are those of that table, but D and trimming were determined from the DNA. The sample includes over 80,000 clones, over 80% of them seen just once. V lost 4 bases, J lost 9 bases, and 18 bases stayed unmatched. Per germline, CDR1 SGHKS and CDR2 YYEKEE (reference sequence). This CDR3 is 18 amino acids long. The sequence derives from a human donor with active COVID-19. The donor label of this sample is uncertain. J is TRBJ1-6 and V is TRBV5-5, with 8 nucleotides matching TRBD1. Specimen: peripheral blood. The CDR3 loop is CASSPLIVTGALGSPLHF. For the CDR3, the DNA is TGTGCCAGCAGCCCCCTCATTGTGACAGGGGCATTGGGTTCACCCCTCCACTTT.